This entry describes one T cell receptor beta chain. The data stem from a study of blood T cell repertoires in COVID-19. Study background: Sources were T cells, B-cell-depleted T cells, or PBMCs; the material itself was cDNA or gDNA.

V lost 3 bases to trimming and J lost 6 bases; unmatched junction nucleotides: 4. Germline loops: CDR1 MNHGY, CDR2 SVAAGI. The CDR3 has 15 amino acids. Per the original methods: Estimation of nucleated cell counts was performed using reference gene primer amplification. Libraries were prepared by immunoSEQ multiplex PCR; TCRdb keeps only in-frame clonotypes and omits some of them. The V and J calls and clone size come from that table; D and trimming were worked out from the DNA. The sample has roughly 260,000 clones; about nine tenths are singletons. The specimen was peripheral blood. The sequence came from a person aged 18-30 years with COVID-19, enrolled during active disease. This chain connects TRBV6-9 to TRBJ1-5; 11 nucleotides align to TRBD1. The CDR3, as DNA: TGTGCCAGCAGTTACCGGACAGGGGGCTTTCAGCCCCAGCATTTT. It encodes CASSYRTGGFQPQHF.